Presented here are 24 T cell receptor beta chains from one specimen sequenced in a study of tumor-infiltrating lymphocytes in primary liver carcinoma. A primer matching the constant region was used to make TCR beta cDNA from around 460 ng of total RNA. Sequencing libraries for TCR beta derived from three nested multiplex PCR rounds that used slightly modified ARM-PCR. TRBV1-TRBV30 forward and Cbeta reverse primers drove the first two approximately 11-cycle rounds. TCRdb reprocessed the multiplex PCR reads via MiXCR and lists one record per CDR3 protein. This sample has roughly 78,000 distinct CDR3 sequences; 71% occur once, and the top ten carry approximately 14%. The study co-extracted DNA and RNA from around 20-30 mg of unsorted bulk tissue. The material sequenced was liver tumor tissue from sampling region 4. Sample subset: tumor region T4, right-lateral pole. These TCRs come from a woman aged 55 to 70 with primary liver carcinoma and hepatitis B virus infection.

The V and J genes are TRBV6-5 and TRBJ2-5; D unclear. Germline lookup yields CDR1 MNHEY and CDR2 SVGAGI. The CDR3 spans 15 residues. Trimming removed 8 bases from V and 1 base from J, with 17 bases in between. DNA of the CDR3: TGTGCCAGCGGAAGAGGTAGTGCGATCCAAGAGACCCAGTACTTC. Translation: CASGRGSAIQETQYF.

Comments on this clonotype: At one end the junction does not follow the germline gene, possibly because of a read error. The chain links TRBV29-1 to TRBJ2-1; 9 nucleotides match TRBD2. CDR1 is SQVTM and CDR2 is ANQGSEA in the germline V gene. There are 11 residues in the CDR3. CDR3 sequence (DNA): TGCGGCGTGTGGGCGGGAGGGGAGCGGTTCTTC. Its translation is CGVWAGGERFF.

In the case of this clonotype: This CDR3 is missing its conserved last phenylalanine or tryptophan, likely due to a read error. The chain recombines TRBV10-3 with TRBJ2-5; 8 nucleotides align to TRBD2. The CDR3 is 14 amino acids. CDR1 is ENHRY, CDR2 SYGVKD, per germline. The CDR3, as DNA: TGTACCATCAGTCTTAGCGGGAAGGGTGGGACCCAGTACTGC. Translation gives CTISLSGKGGTQYC.

Concerning this clonotype itself: This could be a read error, since a much larger clone is one nucleotide away. V is TRBV5-3 and J is TRBJ1-5, with D possibly matching TRBD1 (5 bases). TRBV5-3 is annotated as an ORF whose role is uncertain. V shed 0 bases and J shed 6 bases, with 10 bases lying between them. There are 14 residues in the CDR3. CDR3 sequence: CARSLVQGTQPQHF. CDR3 nucleotides: TGTGCCAGAAGCTTGGTGCAGGGAACTCAGCCCCAGCATTTT.

Worth noting for this clonotype: Sequence at one end of the junction differs from germline and may be a read error. The V gene is TRBV5-1, the J gene TRBJ1-1; D may be TRBD1 (6 bases). CDR1 and CDR2 from the germline V gene are SGHRS and YFSETQ. The CDR3 runs to 13 residues. The CDR3 loop reads CASSRDINIEVFF. Here the CDR3 DNA reads TGCGCCAGCAGTAGGGACATTAACATTGAAGTTTTCTTT.

The table lists this clonotype with many counts. This rearrangement joins TRBV6-1 to TRBJ2-3, with D perhaps TRBD2 (6 bases). The V and J ends lost 5 bases and 3 bases respectively, with 9 bases between them. Germline CDR1 MNHNS, CDR2 SASEGT. This CDR3 is built from 13 residues. The CDR3 DNA reads as TGTGCCAGCAGTTCTAGCGAGACAGATACGCAGTATTTT. Amino acid sequence: CASSSSETDTQYF.

This clonotype was counted many times. J is TRBJ1-1 and V is TRBV2, with 8 bases lining up with TRBD1. This CDR3 has 13 amino acids. The V gene's germline CDR1 is SNHLY and CDR2 FYNNEI. V was pared by 5 bases and J by 3 bases, with 2 bases of the junction left unmatched. The CDR3 here is CASSKQGDTEAFF. CDR3 in DNA: TGTGCCAGCAGTAAACAGGGGGACACTGAAGCTTTCTTT.

In its sample, this clonotype is medium-sized. This rearrangement joins TRBV11-2 to TRBJ1-2; TRBD1 might be the D (5 bases). The germline gives CDR1 SGHAT, CDR2 FQNNGV. Trimming stripped 1 base from V and 2 bases from J, with 11 bases between. The CDR3 length is 15 residues. CDR3 amino acids: CASSLVSTANYGYTF. CDR3 bases: TGTGCCAGCAGCTTAGTTTCGACAGCAAACTATGGCTACACCTTC.

Comments on this clonotype: The final CDR3 position lacks the conserved phenylalanine or tryptophan, pointing to a likely read error. The V and J genes are TRBV29-1 and TRBJ2-1; D possibly corresponds to TRBD2 (5 bases). Germline loops: CDR1 SQVTM, CDR2 ANQGSEA. The CDR3 has 15 amino acids. V lost 8 bases to trimming and J lost 9 bases, with 26 bases between them. The CDR3 spells CSSLGSRSSMGEQFL. The CDR3 DNA reads TGCAGCTCCCTGGGGAGCAGGAGTTCCATGGGTGAGCAGTTCTTA.

On this clonotype itself: Without the conserved terminal phenylalanine or tryptophan, this CDR3 likely stems from a read error. CDR3 DNA sequence: TGTGCCAGCAGTTTAAATCCGATCAGGGCGCTGCGCTATGGCTACACCCTC. As protein: CASSLNPIRALRYGYTL. V gene TRBV11-2 combines with J gene TRBJ1-2; TRBD1 might be the D (5 bases). V lost 6 bases to trimming and J lost 4 bases, with 24 bases between them. The CDR3 runs 17 residues. Germline CDR1 SGHAT, CDR2 FQNNGV.

This clonotype was detected ten times or more. Relative to the germline gene, one junction end is altered; a read error may explain this. This sequence joins TRBV6-6 and TRBJ1-1, with 7 bases that match TRBD1. The CDR3 totals 16 residues. Germline lookup yields CDR1 MNHNY and CDR2 SVGAGI (reference sequence). The CDR3 loop is CASSHSRTGLNTEAFF. The CDR3 nucleotides are TGTGCCAGCAGTCACTCAAGGACAGGTCTGAACACTGAAGCTTTCTTT.

Of note for this clonotype: In this CDR3 the conserved last residue, phenylalanine or tryptophan, is missing, so a read error is likely. The J gene is TRBJ2-1, the V gene TRBV2; TRBD2 matches 8 bases. CDR1 is SNHLY, CDR2 FYNNEI, per germline. CDR3 length: 16 amino acids. The CDR3 loop is CVSKGGLVISINEQFL. In DNA form, the CDR3 reads TGTGTCAGCAAGGGGGGACTAGTTATCAGTATCAATGAGCAGTTCCTC.

The V and J genes are TRBV6-2 or TRBV6-3 and TRBJ2-5; 7 positions agree with TRBD2. Germline CDR1 reads MNHEY; CDR2 reads SVGEGT. Trimming took 5 bases from V and 2 from J; bases not matched to a gene: 2. The CDR3 loop spans 13 amino acids. CDR3 amino acids: CASSRTSQETQYF. CDR3 sequence (DNA): TGTGCCAGCAGTCGGACTAGTCAAGAGACCCAGTACTTC.

This clonotype was recorded at least ten times. This sequence joins TRBV28 and TRBJ1-6; 7 bases agree with TRBD1. Germline V CDR1 and CDR2: MDHEN, SYDVKM. CDR3 length: 13 amino acids. V lost 8 bases, J lost 7 bases, and 5 bases stayed unmatched. DNA for the CDR3: TGTGCCAGCGGAGACAGGGTAAATTCACCCCTCCACTTT. Its protein is CASGDRVNSPLHF.

Points on this clonotype: Possible read error: a much larger clone is one base away. The rearrangement uses TRBV29-1 and TRBJ2-1; D assignment may be TRBD1 or TRBD2 (5 bases each). Germline CDR1 and CDR2: SQVTM and ANQGSEA. This CDR3 is built from 12 residues. The CDR3 reads CNVTGLNNEQFF. CDR3 DNA: TGCAACGTTACGGGGCTTAACAATGAGCAGTTCTTC.

The chain links TRBV29-1 to TRBJ2-7; TRBD1 matches at 9 bases. The CDR3 sequence is 14 residues long. The V gene's germline CDR1 is SQVTM and CDR2 ANQGSEA. The CDR3 reads CRVGGGQGSYEQYF. CDR3 nucleotide sequence: TGCAGGGTCGGAGGGGGACAGGGCTCTTACGAGCAGTACTTC.

Details on this clonotype: This may be a read error: a much more frequent sequence differs by one nucleotide. The genes are TRBV7-9 and TRBJ2-7, with a tentative D call TRBD2 (7 bases). Germline V gives CDR1 SEHNR, CDR2 FQNEAQ (reference sequence). The CDR3 runs 15 residues. DNA of the CDR3: TGTGCCAGCAGCTCCCGGAGGGGGGGCACCTACGAGCAGAACTTC. As protein: CASSSRRGGTYEQNF.

In the case of this clonotype: Germline is not matched at one junction end, which may reflect a read error. The gene calls are TRBV5-4 and TRBJ1-2; 8 bases line up with TRBD1. CDR3 length: 15 amino acids. Germline lookup yields CDR1 SGHNT and CDR2 YYREEE (reference sequence). CDR3 bases: TGTGCCAGCAGCCAACACACAGGGGGGGGCTATAGCTACACCTTC. This gives the protein CASSQHTGGGYSYTF.

The CDR3 loop reads CASNPTPGLGKTSGANVLTF. The CDR3 region has the DNA TGTGCCAGCAACCCTACACCGGGACTAGGAAAAACCTCTGGGGCCAACGTCCTGACTTTC. The chain has TRBV5-6 and TRBJ2-6, with TRBD2 matching over 8 bases. This CDR3 region has 20 residues. The germline V gene encodes CDR1 SGHDT and CDR2 YYEEEE. V lost 6 bases and J lost 0; bases outside the gene matches: 17.

This clonotype was seen ten or more times. The gene calls are TRBV20-1 and TRBJ1-5, with 8 bases that match TRBD1. V trimming: 6 bases; J trimming: 0 bases; junction bases outside the gene matches: 19. The CDR3 loop spans 19 amino acids. The germline V gene has CDR1 DFQATT and CDR2 SNEGSKA (reference sequence). The CDR3 bases are TGCAGTGCCTCGGACAGGGCAAAGAGCCTGATCACTAGCAATCAGCCCCAGCATTTT. It is translated as CSASDRAKSLITSNQPQHF.

On this clonotype itself: One end of the junction fails to match germline, which may point to a read error. This chain links TRBV29-1 with TRBJ2-5; no definite D call. CDR1 SQVTM and CDR2 ANQGSEA come from the germline V gene. The CDR3 loop spans 12 amino acids. The CDR3 coding sequence is TGCAGCATTGAATTACCCAAAGAGATCCAGTACTTC. This sequence encodes CSIELPKEIQYF. Filled out from reference TRBV29-1 and TRBJ2-5, the complete variable domain reads SAVISQKPSRDICQRGTSLTIQCQVDSQVTMMFWYRQQPGQSLTLIATANQGSEATYESGFVIDKFPISRPNLTFSTLTVSNMSPEDSSIYLCSIELPKEIQYFGPGTRLLVL.

The chain recombines TRBV11-2 with TRBJ2-5; D possibly uses TRBD1 or TRBD2 (5 bases each). The CDR3 is 13 residues long. Germline V gene sequence: CDR1 SGHAT, CDR2 FQNNGV. For the CDR3, the DNA is TGTGCTAACAGCTTAGATATCGGGGACCGCGAGTACTTC. It translates to CANSLDIGDREYF.

In regard to this clonotype: It may be a read error: a sequence one base away is much more abundant. V gene TRBV10-2 combines with J gene TRBJ1-2, with unresolved D. The germline V gene encodes CDR1 WSHSY and CDR2 SAAADI. This CDR3 is built from 12 residues. The CDR3 loop reads CTSSPDQDGYTF. In DNA form, the CDR3 reads TGCACCAGCAGTCCGGACCAGGACGGCTACACCTTC.

Notes on this clonotype: Sequence at one end of the junction differs from germline and may be a read error. This rearrangement joins TRBV5-4 to TRBJ2-2; tentative D call: TRBD1 (6 bases). The CDR3 consists of 15 residues. CDR1 SGHNT and CDR2 YYREEE come from the germline V gene (reference sequence). The CDR3 protein is CATSPQGGGIGELFF. Written as DNA, the CDR3 is TGTGCCACCAGCCCACAGGGTGGGGGAATCGGGGAGCTGTTTTTT.